The rows below give T cell receptor beta chains drawn from one sample of a study of PD-1 blockade in classical Hodgkin lymphoma. The method was immunoSEQ multiplex PCR; TCRdb's version includes in-frame clones alone and lacks a portion of them. The sample contains approximately 30,000 clones, roughly 78% of which appear only once. The material was peripheral blood mononuclear cells (PBMCs), obtained before the fourth cycle of nivolumab. The receptor set was obtained from a human donor with classical Hodgkin lymphoma. CDR3s include the opening cysteine and the closing phenylalanine or tryptophan. Each record gives: V gene, clone size, J gene, CDR3 length, D gene, CDR3 protein. A D gene is named only where the DNA matches it firmly. Clone sizes are given selectively: once, few, many, or a class where the clone is expanded.

TRBV6-1	.	TRBJ2-7	13	.	CASRLTVPYEQYF
TRBV5-1	.	TRBJ2-5	14	.	CASSLGRGLETQYF
TRBV28	.	TRBJ2-3	15	TRBD2	CASSFLQRETDTQYF
TRBV18	.	TRBJ2-7	15	.	CASSPSSPMVDEQYF
TRBV4-2	.	TRBJ1-4	15	.	CASSQSQGLNEKLFF
TRBV7-9	.	TRBJ2-5	14	.	CASSLGPIGETQYF
TRBV19	.	TRBJ2-1	19	TRBD2	CASSIAGTVGTSGGGEQFF
TRBV7-3	few	TRBJ1-5	12	.	CASSFWDQPQHF
TRBV28	.	TRBJ2-7	17	TRBD2	CASSLFKTRTSVYEQYF
TRBV7-7	.	TRBJ2-5	13	TRBD2	CASSRLAGETQYF
TRBV5-1	.	TRBJ1-1	16	.	CASTEKGGVLVAEAFF
TRBV30	.	TRBJ2-3	15	TRBD2	CAGARTSGSWYTQYF
TRBV21-1	.	TRBJ2-7	16	.	CASSKEGEREEDEQYF
TRBV2	.	TRBJ2-3	19	TRBD1	CASSENRQGAWGSTDTQYF
TRBV6-1	.	TRBJ1-5	13	.	CASRAGWNQPQHF
TRBV2	once	TRBJ1-2	13	.	CASSEEGGYGYTF